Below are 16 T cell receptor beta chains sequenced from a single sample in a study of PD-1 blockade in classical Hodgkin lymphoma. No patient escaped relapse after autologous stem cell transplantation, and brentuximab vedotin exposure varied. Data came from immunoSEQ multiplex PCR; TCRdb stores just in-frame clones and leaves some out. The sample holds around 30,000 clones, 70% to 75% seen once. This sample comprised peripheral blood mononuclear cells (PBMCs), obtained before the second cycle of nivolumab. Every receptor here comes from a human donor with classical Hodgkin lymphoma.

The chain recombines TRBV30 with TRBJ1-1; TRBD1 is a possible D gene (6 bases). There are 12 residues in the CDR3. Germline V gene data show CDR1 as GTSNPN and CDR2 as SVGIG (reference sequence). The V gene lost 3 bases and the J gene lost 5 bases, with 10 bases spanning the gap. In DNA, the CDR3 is TGTGCCTGGAGACAGGGCGAGACTGAAGCTTTCTTT. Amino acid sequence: CAWRQGETEAFF.

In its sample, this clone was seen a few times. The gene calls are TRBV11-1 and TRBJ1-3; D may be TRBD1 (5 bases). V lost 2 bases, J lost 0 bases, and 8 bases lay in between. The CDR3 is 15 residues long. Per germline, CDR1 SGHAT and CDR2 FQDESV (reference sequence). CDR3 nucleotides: TGTGCCAGCAGCTTATTGGGGCACTCTGGAAACACCATATATTTT. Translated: CASSLLGHSGNTIYF.

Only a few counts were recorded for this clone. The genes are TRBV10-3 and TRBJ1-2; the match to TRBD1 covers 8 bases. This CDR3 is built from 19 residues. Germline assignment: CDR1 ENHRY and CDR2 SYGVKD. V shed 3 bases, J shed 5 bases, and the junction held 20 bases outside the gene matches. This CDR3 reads CAISDPGQGAKYLWYGYTF. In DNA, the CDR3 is TGTGCCATCAGTGACCCCGGACAGGGCGCAAAATACCTCTGGTATGGCTACACCTTC.

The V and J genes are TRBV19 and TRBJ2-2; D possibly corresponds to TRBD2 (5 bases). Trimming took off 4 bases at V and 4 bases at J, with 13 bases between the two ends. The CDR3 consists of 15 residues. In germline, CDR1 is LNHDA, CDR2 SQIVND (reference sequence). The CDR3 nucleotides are TGTGCCAGTAGTACCTCCGGGATCTTCACCGGGGAGCTGTTTTTT. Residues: CASSTSGIFTGELFF. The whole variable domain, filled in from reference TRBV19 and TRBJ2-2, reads DGGITQSPKYLFRKEGQNVTLSCEQNLNHDAMYWYRQDPGQGLRLIYYSQIVNDFQKGDIAEGYSVSREKKESFPLTVTSAQKNPTAFYLCASSTSGIFTGELFFGEGSRLTVL.

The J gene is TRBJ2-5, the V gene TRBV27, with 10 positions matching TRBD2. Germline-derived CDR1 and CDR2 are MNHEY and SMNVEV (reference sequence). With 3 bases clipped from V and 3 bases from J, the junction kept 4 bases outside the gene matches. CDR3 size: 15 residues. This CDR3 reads CASSFQGTSEETQYF. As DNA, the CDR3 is TGTGCCAGCAGTTTTCAAGGGACTAGCGAAGAGACCCAGTACTTC.

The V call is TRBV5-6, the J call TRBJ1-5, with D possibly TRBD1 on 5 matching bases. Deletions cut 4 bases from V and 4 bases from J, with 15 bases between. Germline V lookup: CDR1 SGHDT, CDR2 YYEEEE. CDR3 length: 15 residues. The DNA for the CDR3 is TGTGCCAGCAGCCCCGGGACGGGAACAAATCAGCCCCAGCATTTT. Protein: CASSPGTGTNQPQHF.

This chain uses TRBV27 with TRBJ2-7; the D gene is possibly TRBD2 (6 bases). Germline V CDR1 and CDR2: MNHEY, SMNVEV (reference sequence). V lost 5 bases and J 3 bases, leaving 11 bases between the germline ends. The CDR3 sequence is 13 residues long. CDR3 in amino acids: CASSRGTLYEQYF. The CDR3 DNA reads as TGTGCCAGCAGTCGCGGGACCCTCTACGAGCAGTACTTC.

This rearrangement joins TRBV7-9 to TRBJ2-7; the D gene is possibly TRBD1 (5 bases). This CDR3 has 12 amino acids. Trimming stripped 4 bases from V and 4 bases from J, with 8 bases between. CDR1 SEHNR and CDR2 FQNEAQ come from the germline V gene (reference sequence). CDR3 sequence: CASSSDRYEQYF. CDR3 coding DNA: TGTGCCAGCAGCTCCGACAGATACGAGCAGTACTTC.

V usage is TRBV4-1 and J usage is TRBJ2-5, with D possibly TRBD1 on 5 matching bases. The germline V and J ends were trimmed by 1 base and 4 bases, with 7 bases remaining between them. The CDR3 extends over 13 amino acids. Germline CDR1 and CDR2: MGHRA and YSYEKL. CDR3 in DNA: TGCGCCAGCAGCCAAGTAAGGGGAGAGACCCAGTACTTC. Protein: CASSQVRGETQYF.

The CDR3 reads CASSIRRRTATNEKLFF. The CDR3 DNA sequence: TGTGCCAGTAGTATCAGGCGGCGAACTGCAACTAATGAAAAACTGTTTTTT. The V and J genes are TRBV19 and TRBJ1-4; D not certain. Germline CDR1 reads LNHDA; CDR2 reads SQIVND (reference sequence). The ends were cut back, 3 bases at V and 0 bases at J, with 14 bases in the middle. The CDR3 consists of 17 residues.

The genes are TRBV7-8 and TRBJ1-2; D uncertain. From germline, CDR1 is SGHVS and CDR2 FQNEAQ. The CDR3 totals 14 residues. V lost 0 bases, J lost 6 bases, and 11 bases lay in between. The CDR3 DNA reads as TGTGCCAGCAGCTTAGCGCGGCCAGTAGATGGCTACACCTTC. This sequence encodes CASSLARPVDGYTF.

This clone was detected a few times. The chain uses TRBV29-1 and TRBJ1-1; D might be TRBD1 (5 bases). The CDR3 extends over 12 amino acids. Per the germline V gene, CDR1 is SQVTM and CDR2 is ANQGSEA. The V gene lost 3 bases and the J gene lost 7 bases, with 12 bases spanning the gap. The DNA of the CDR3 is TGCAGCGTTGAGGGGCCCCAGGTTGAAGCTTTCTTT. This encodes CSVEGPQVEAFF.

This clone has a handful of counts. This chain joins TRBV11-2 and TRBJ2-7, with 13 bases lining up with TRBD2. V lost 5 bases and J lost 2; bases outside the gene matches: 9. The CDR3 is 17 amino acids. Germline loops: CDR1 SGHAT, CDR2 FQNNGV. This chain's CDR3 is CASSGWTSGGDPYEQYF. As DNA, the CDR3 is TGTGCCAGCAGCGGATGGACTAGCGGGGGAGACCCCTACGAGCAGTACTTC.

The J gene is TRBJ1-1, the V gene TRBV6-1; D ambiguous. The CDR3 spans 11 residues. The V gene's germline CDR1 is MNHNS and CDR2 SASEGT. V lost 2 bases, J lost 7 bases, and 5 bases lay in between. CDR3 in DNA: TGTGCCAGCAGTGAAATGTTTGAAGCTTTCTTT. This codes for CASSEMFEAFF.

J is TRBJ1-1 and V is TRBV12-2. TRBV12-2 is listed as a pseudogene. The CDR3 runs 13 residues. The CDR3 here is CASRFPLNTEAFF. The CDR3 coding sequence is TGTGCAAGTCGCTTCCCTTTGAACACTGAAGCTTTCTTT.

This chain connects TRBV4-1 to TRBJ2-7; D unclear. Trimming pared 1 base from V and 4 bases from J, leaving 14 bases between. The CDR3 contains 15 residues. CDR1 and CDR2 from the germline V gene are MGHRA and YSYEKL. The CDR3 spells CASSQVEARSYEQYF. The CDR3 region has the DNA TGCGCCAGCAGCCAAGTCGAAGCCCGGAGTTACGAGCAGTACTTC.